The subject of this entry is one TCR beta chain. Its antigen is undetermined. TCRdb re-derived calls from the 5' RACE reads in MiXCR, one entry per CDR3 protein. The data contain approximately 300,000 distinct CDR3 sequences, roughly 8% of them singletons. The data were taken from a study of CD8 T cells in ankylosing spondylitis. Study conclusions and caveats: One TCR beta motif, made up of roughly 8 highly homologous variants, appeared characteristic of ankylosing spondylitis blood.

V shed 5 bases and J 1 base; nucleotides not matched to a gene: 5. This CDR3 has 14 residues. The chain couples TRBV12-3 or TRBV12-4 to TRBJ2-7; 7 bases are shared with TRBD1. The sequenced sample consisted of blood, either unsorted or a sorted T cell fraction (not recorded which). This clonotype was sampled from a male donor with ankylosing spondylitis. CDR3 bases: TGTGCCAGCAGTGCCTACAGGGGATCCTACGAGCAGTACTTC. It is translated as CASSAYRGSYEQYF.